This paragraph covers one T cell receptor (beta chain) sequence. The sample comes from a study of T cell responses to AZD1222 COVID-19 vaccine. Repertoires were generated with immunoSEQ multiplex PCR, while TCRdb's copy carries only in-frame clones and drops some. The sample lists fewer than 80,000 clones; roughly 88% were seen once. V gave up 11 bases and J gave up 0 bases, with 11 bases separating them. The V gene's germline CDR1 is MNHNY and CDR2 SVGAGI (reference sequence). This CDR3 has 13 amino acids. Sample: peripheral blood, taken 28 days after the second dose of the MenACWY control vaccine. The receptor comes from an adult who received the MenACWY meningococcal vaccine as a control. The V call is TRBV6-6, the J call TRBJ1-3; no clear D gene. CDR3 sequence reads: CALRASSGNTIYF. Written as DNA, the CDR3 is TGTGCCCTAAGGGCGAGCTCTGGAAACACCATATATTTT.